A selection of T cell receptor beta chains follows, all from one sample in a study of early T cells in non-severe SARS-CoV-2 infection. Using its own MiXCR run on the 5' RACE reads, TCRdb lists one record per CDR3 protein. The profile shows approximately 45,000 distinct CDR3 sequences, around 6% of them singletons. The sample taken for sequencing was whole blood. These TCRs come from an adult who was a healthcare worker with PCR-confirmed SARS-CoV-2 infection or an uninfected control (not recorded which). CDR3s include the opening cysteine and the closing phenylalanine or tryptophan. The order of the fields is clone size, V gene, D gene, J gene, CDR3 protein, CDR3 DNA. The D gene is left open where the match is weak. Rows give clone size only sometimes, using once, few, many, or a class for an expanded clone.

many	TRBV7-6	TRBD2	TRBJ2-5	CASGTSEETQYF	TGTGCCAGCGGAACTAGCGAAGAGACCCAGTACTTC
many	TRBV20-1	NA	TRBJ2-7	CSASSGFEQYF	TGCAGTGCTAGTTCGGGGTTCGAGCAGTACTTC
few	TRBV5-6	TRBD1	TRBJ1-1	CATKTGVATEAFF	TGTGCCACCAAGACAGGGGTGGCCACTGAAGCTTTCTTT
many	TRBV20-1	NA	TRBJ1-6	CSAEPPGTGSTPLHF	TGCAGTGCCGAACCCCCCGGTACAGGGAGTACACCCCTCCACTTT
few	TRBV5-1	TRBD1	TRBJ1-5	CASSRQGGDQPQHF	TGCGCCAGCAGCCGACAGGGGGGCGATCAGCCCCAGCATTTT
few	TRBV5-4	TRBD1	TRBJ2-7	CASSLVGTGDEQYF	TGTGCCAGCAGCTTGGTAGGGACAGGGGACGAGCAGTACTTC
many	TRBV12-3/TRBV12-4	NA	TRBJ2-1	CASSLLAGTQFF	TGTGCCAGCAGTTTGTTGGCAGGGACGCAGTTCTTC
few	TRBV12-3/TRBV12-4	NA	TRBJ1-1	CASSFRERTEAFF	TGTGCCAGCAGTTTTAGGGAGAGAACTGAAGCTTTCTTT
few	TRBV18	NA	TRBJ2-5	CASSGSVETQYF	TGTGCCAGCTCAGGCTCAGTAGAGACCCAGTACTTC
many	TRBV7-9	NA	TRBJ2-3	CASSLDGTSTDTQYF	TGTGCCAGCAGCTTAGACGGTACTAGCACAGATACGCAGTATTTT
many	TRBV12-3/TRBV12-4	TRBD1	TRBJ2-4	CASSQQGSKNIQYF	TGTGCCAGCAGCCAACAGGGGTCCAAAAACATTCAGTACTTC
many	TRBV27	NA	TRBJ1-5	CASSLSGPDQPQHF	TGTGCCAGCAGTTTATCGGGTCCAGATCAGCCCCAGCATTTT
many	TRBV6-1	NA	TRBJ2-7	CASRNGRGSFYEQYF	TGTGCCAGCAGGAACGGGAGAGGGTCCTTCTACGAGCAGTACTTC
many	TRBV5-1	TRBD1	TRBJ1-4	CASNRGQPNEKLFF	TGCGCCAGCAACCGGGGACAGCCAAATGAAAAACTGTTTTTT
many	TRBV30	NA	TRBJ1-1	CALTALNTEAFF	TGTGCCTTGACAGCCTTGAACACTGAAGCTTTCTTT
many	TRBV7-2	NA	TRBJ2-1	CASSLERSSYNEQFF	TGTGCCAGCAGCTTAGAGCGGAGCTCCTACAATGAGCAGTTCTTC
many	TRBV29-1	NA	TRBJ2-1	CSVGQGGNNEQFF	TGCAGCGTTGGGCAGGGAGGAAACAATGAGCAGTTCTTC
NA	TRBV4-3	NA	TRBJ2-1	CASSHKSGGEQFF	TGCGCCAGCAGCCATAAAAGTGGCGGTGAGCAGTTCTTC
many	TRBV6-4	TRBD2	TRBJ2-3	CASSGTSGGATDTQYF	TGTGCCAGCAGTGGGACTAGCGGGGGGGCGACAGATACGCAGTATTTT
many	TRBV5-4	NA	TRBJ1-5	CASSLGPSGDQPQHF	TGTGCCAGCAGCTTGGGGCCTTCCGGCGATCAGCCCCAGCATTTT
many	TRBV7-8	NA	TRBJ2-1	CASSKGRGPIAYNEQFF	TGTGCCAGCAGCAAGGGTAGGGGACCGATTGCCTACAATGAGCAGTTCTTC
many	TRBV12-3/TRBV12-4	NA	TRBJ2-3	CASSPPGLGTDTQYF	TGTGCCAGCAGTCCCCCGGGACTTGGCACAGATACGCAGTATTTT